These 17 T cell receptor beta chains were all obtained from the same sample, sequenced in a study of PD-1 blockade in classical Hodgkin lymphoma. Here immunoSEQ multiplex PCR was the method, and the copy in TCRdb shows in-frame clones only, minus some. The table records 15,000 or so clones, around four fifths of them present only once. Exposure to brentuximab vedotin varied, and each patient had relapsed following autologous stem cell transplantation. The sequences come from peripheral blood mononuclear cells (PBMCs), collected before the second cycle of nivolumab. These receptor sequences come from a human donor with classical Hodgkin lymphoma.

This rearrangement joins TRBV5-1 to TRBJ2-1; possibly TRBD1 or TRBD2 for D (6 bases each). CDR3 length equals 15 residues. V gave up 0 bases and J gave up 7 bases, with 14 bases separating them. In germline, CDR1 is SGHRS, CDR2 YFSETQ. The CDR3 nucleotides read TGCGCCAGCAGCTTGGATGGGCAGGGGAGGAATGAGCAGTTCTTC. As protein: CASSLDGQGRNEQFF.

The chain combines TRBV6-5 with TRBJ1-5, with unresolved D. The CDR3 runs to 14 residues. V lost 5 bases and J lost 3, with 11 bases in between. CDR1 is MNHEY, CDR2 SVGAGI, per germline. CDR3 in DNA: TGTGCCAGCAGTCCCTTGGGGTTCAATCAGCCCCAGCATTTT. Its protein is CASSPLGFNQPQHF.

The chain links TRBV6-1 to TRBJ2-3, with D tentatively TRBD2 (6 bases). V lost 2 bases and J lost 0, with 15 bases in between. CDR3 length: 17 residues. Germline CDR1 MNHNS, CDR2 SASEGT. CDR3 in amino acids: CASSELGGWGSTDTQYF. CDR3 DNA sequence: TGTGCCAGCAGTGAACTCGGGGGTTGGGGGAGCACAGATACGCAGTATTTT.

The CDR3: CASRRDRGYGYTF. The DNA for the CDR3 is TGTGCCAGCAGAAGAGACAGGGGCTATGGCTACACCTTC. The chain has TRBV6-5 and TRBJ1-2; the match to TRBD1 covers 8 bases. Unmatched junction bases numbered 4, after V lost 6 bases and J lost 4 bases. CDR1 is MNHEY and CDR2 is SVGAGI in the germline V gene. This CDR3 is built from 13 residues.

V gene TRBV7-2 combines with J gene TRBJ2-7, with D uncertain. Germline V lookup: CDR1 SGHTA, CDR2 FQGNSA. Trimming left V 2 bases short and J 0 bases short, with 8 bases between. CDR3 size: 14 residues. CDR3 loop: CASSLPTVSYEQYF. The CDR3 bases are TGTGCCAGCAGCTTACCGACCGTCTCCTACGAGCAGTACTTC.

Here the CDR3 DNA reads TGTGCCAGCAGTTTATGGGGGGCGCATGGTGGCTACACCTTC. As protein: CASSLWGAHGGYTF. This rearrangement joins TRBV27 to TRBJ1-2; tentative D call: TRBD1 (6 bases). Germline V gene data show CDR1 as MNHEY and CDR2 as SMNVEV (reference sequence). V shed 1 base and J shed 7 bases, with 13 bases lying between them. This CDR3 is 14 amino acids long.

This clone was seen more than once but under ten times. The chain couples TRBV6-1 to TRBJ2-7; D may be TRBD2 (5 bases). Trimming removed 4 bases from V and 0 bases from J, with 13 bases in between. The CDR3 has 15 amino acids. Germline CDR1 MNHNS, CDR2 SASEGT. CDR3 coding DNA: TGTGCCAGCAGTGGATCGAGGGCCCTCTCCTACGAGCAGTACTTC. Translating gives CASSGSRALSYEQYF.

The rearrangement uses TRBV7-9 and TRBJ1-4; D remains ambiguous. V lost 1 base and J lost 5, with 14 bases in between. CDR3 length equals 16 residues. Per the germline V gene, CDR1 is SEHNR and CDR2 is FQNEAQ (reference sequence). CDR3 sequence: CASSLDNRRVNEKLFF. As DNA, the CDR3 is TGTGCCAGCAGCTTAGACAACCGTCGGGTGAATGAAAAACTGTTTTTT.

This sequence joins TRBV7-2 and TRBJ2-7; 10 bases agree with TRBD1. There are 14 residues in the CDR3. The ends lost 5 bases at V and 1 base at J; junction bases unmatched: 2. The germline gives CDR1 SGHTA, CDR2 FQGNSA. CDR3 region: CASSKDRGSYEQYF. The CDR3 DNA is TGTGCCAGCAGCAAGGACAGGGGGTCCTACGAGCAGTACTTC.

With regard to this clone: Other DNA sequences from this sample encode an identical CDR3 as well. The chain employs TRBV28 and TRBJ1-2, with a weak D call TRBD1 (5 bases). There are 13 residues in the CDR3. Trimming took 3 bases from V and 4 from J, leaving 9 bases between them. Per germline, CDR1 MDHEN and CDR2 SYDVKM. The CDR3 DNA reads TGTGCCAGCAGTTTTTCGGGGGGCTATGGCTACACCTTC. It translates to CASSFSGGYGYTF.

V is TRBV18 and J is TRBJ1-3; D gene uncertain. Germline lookup yields CDR1 KGHSH and CDR2 LQKENI. CDR3 length equals 13 residues. Trimming took 3 bases from V and 4 from J, leaving 7 bases between them. CDR3 coding DNA: TGTGCCAGCTCACCGGGAGAGGGAAACACCATATATTTT. As protein: CASSPGEGNTIYF.

The chain couples TRBV28 to TRBJ1-3, with D uncertain. The germline CDR1 and CDR2 sequences are MDHEN and SYDVKM. This CDR3 has 15 residues. Between the trimmed V and J ends, which lost 1 base and 6 bases, there was a span of 13 bases. In nucleotides, the CDR3 is TGTGCCAGCAGTTTATCCGGCAGCCTGAAAAACACCATATATTTT. It is translated as CASSLSGSLKNTIYF.

The chain employs TRBV7-9 and TRBJ2-1; D assignment may be TRBD1 or TRBD2 (5 bases each). Germline V CDR1 and CDR2: SEHNR, FQNEAQ (reference sequence). CDR3 length: 13 residues. V lost 6 bases to trimming and J lost 5 bases, with 11 bases between them. CDR3 loop: CASRGDGNNEQFF. The CDR3 bases are TGTGCCAGCAGGGGGGACGGGAACAATGAGCAGTTCTTC. The entire variable domain, with the rest obtained from reference TRBV7-9 and TRBJ2-1, is as follows: DTGVSQNPRHKITKRGQNVTFRCDPISEHNRLYWYRQTLGQGPEFLTYFQNEAQLEKSRLLSDRFSAERPKGSFSTLEIQRTEQGDSAMYLCASRGDGNNEQFFGPGTRLTVL.

J is TRBJ1-5 and V is TRBV19, with D tentatively TRBD1 (5 bases). This CDR3 is built from 14 residues. Trimming removed 4 bases at V and 9 bases at J, with 16 bases between. Germline CDR1 LNHDA, CDR2 SQIVND (reference sequence). The CDR3 sequence is CASSKGLSSRPQHF. Here the CDR3 DNA reads TGTGCCAGTAGTAAGGGACTATCCAGTCGGCCCCAGCATTTT.

This clone appeared a few times. This chain connects TRBV11-2 to TRBJ1-4, with a possible D match to TRBD1 (6 bases). V was clipped by 5 bases and J by 8 bases, with 15 bases between them. In germline, CDR1 is SGHAT, CDR2 FQNNGV. The CDR3 has 14 residues. DNA for the CDR3: TGTGCCAGCAGCCCCCGGGGGCAGGGGGAAAAACTGTTTTTT. It is translated as CASSPRGQGEKLFF.

This clone was seen only once. The chain joins TRBV29-1 to TRBJ1-5, with D possibly TRBD1 on 6 matching bases. Germline CDR1 is SQVTM and CDR2 is ANQGSEA. V gave up 5 bases and J gave up 3 bases, with 11 bases separating them. The CDR3 totals 13 residues. The CDR3 nucleotides read TGCAGCGTTTCCCGGGACACCAATCAGCCCCAGCATTTT. Translating gives CSVSRDTNQPQHF.

V usage is TRBV7-2 and J usage is TRBJ1-4; no clear D. Germline V lookup: CDR1 SGHTA, CDR2 FQGNSA. Trimming removed 5 bases from V and 5 bases from J, with 9 bases in between. This CDR3 contains 13 residues. The CDR3 loop is CASSRTENEKLFF. DNA of the CDR3: TGTGCCAGCAGCAGAACAGAGAATGAAAAACTGTTTTTT.